This T cell receptor beta chain was captured in a study of blood T cell repertoires in COVID-19 (dated by TCRdb to the early 2020s). About the full investigation: Collaborator samples came from the United States, Italy and Spain and covered acute and convalescent phases of COVID-19. Where available, HLA class I and class II types were taken from metadata supplied by the sample provider and were not determined by assay-based typing. Subjects who had been exposed to COVID-19, were actively infected with it, or had recovered from it provided the deeply sampled blood TCRbeta repertoires that made up the dataset. The repertoires were released in a freely available public database intended as a resource for research on the immune response to SARS-CoV-2. The prospective study material was composed of cDNA or gDNA derived from T cells, B-cell-depleted T cells, or PBMCs. Samples were obtained from the ongoing ImmuneRACE study (first 160 participants) and from approximately 1,200 subjects provided by 6 global collaborators. Nearly every sample came with metadata listing a de-identified subject ID, COVID-19 status, age in years and sex. The paper as a whole reports these results and caveats: How much clinical and demographic metadata was included differed by source and by participant, and the metadata was provided uncurated.

Whole blood was collected in K2EDTA tubes by collaborating institutions according to the institutions' own protocols. For TCRbeta analysis, collaborators shipped samples in one of three forms: frozen whole blood, isolated PBMCs, or DNA extracted from either of those sample types. Clipping removes 4 bases from V and 4 bases from J, with 3 as the unmatched junction base count. The CDR3 runs 13 residues from the cysteine to the phenylalanine. Of the read, only the CDR3 DNA is kept; its 39 bases are in frame from base 1. Per the germline V gene, SQVTM is the CDR1 and ANQGSEA is the CDR2. With respect to this clone: The clone's antigen remains unknown. The input lacks base qualities; no much larger clone sits a single base away.

TCRbeta CDR3 regions were amplified from genomic DNA by means of the immunoSEQ Assay, a bias-controlled multiplex PCR. Per the source publication's procedure: The number of nucleated cells in each sample was estimated from the amplification of reference gene primers within the assay. To quantify the absolute abundance of each unique TCRbeta CDR3 rearrangement, sequence reads were collapsed and filtered. For each sample, productive Simpson clonality was calculated as the square root of Simpson's diversity index over productive rearrangements. The table comes from immuneACCESS by way of TCRdb, which keeps in-frame sequences with V and J called. Part of the clones is missing from these tables; in studies checked, under half for an unresolved V gene and the rest for unknown reasons. V and J calls and clone size are given by that table; D and trimming were obtained from the DNA. Here the sample has some 150,000 clones; approximately 83% occur a single time. The leading ten clones occupy 1.5% to 2% of the sample.

Sequencing used peripheral blood. This clonotype originated in a human donor in a cohort sampled during active COVID-19. In this chain, TRBV29-1 is recombined with TRBJ1-3; 8 bases in between match TRBD1. The DNA is as follows: TGCAGCGTTGCCGGGACAGGAGGAAACACCATATATTTT. This gives the protein CSVAGTGGNTIYF.